The TCR beta chain under discussion was sequenced for a study of OX40 agonist ivuxolimab in advanced cancers. Study-wide context: Dose-escalation patients had hepatocellular carcinoma, melanoma, renal cell or head and neck cancer. Three patients responded partially, comprising one with hepatocellular carcinoma and two with cutaneous melanoma.

Patients who had autoimmune disease history or got systemic immunosuppression were left out. Peripheral blood came from all dose cohorts at three timepoints. With 5 bases removed from V and 0 bases from J, the gap between germline ends came to 14 bases. Germline V gene data show CDR1 as GTSNPN and CDR2 as SVGIG (reference sequence). The CDR3 is made up of 16 amino acids. Method: immunoSEQ multiplex PCR; TCRdb's copy keeps in-frame clones and lacks some. The sample lists around 99,000 clones; more than 85% were seen once. This rearrangement joins TRBV30 to TRBJ2-6; TRBD1 is a possible D gene (6 bases). Here the sequenced sample was CD4+ or CD8+ T cells sorted from blood, taken in a trial of the OX40 agonist ivuxolimab. The origin of this receptor is an adult with an advanced solid tumor such as melanoma, head and neck, liver or kidney cancer. DNA of the CDR3: TGTGCCTGGGGTACAGGGACCAGCTCTGGGGCCAACGTCCTGACTTTC. It translates to CAWGTGTSSGANVLTF.